This T cell receptor (beta chain) stems from a study of blood T cell repertoires in COVID-19. Across the study: Researchers got acute and convalescent COVID-19 samples from the United States, Italy and Spain. Nucleic acid was either cDNA or gDNA, and it came from T cells, B-cell-depleted T cells, or PBMCs.

In the source study's methods: Cell counts per sample came from amplifying reference gene primers. The protocol was immunoSEQ multiplex PCR, while the TCRdb copy is restricted to in-frame clones and leaves out a portion. The D gene and trimming were derived from the DNA, and the V and J assignments and clone size from that table. The data contain around 74,000 clones, around 90% of them singletons. Turning to this clone: Germline and junction disagree at one end, which may indicate a read error.

This CDR3 is 15 amino acids long. Germline loops: CDR1 SSHAT, CDR2 FNYEAQ (reference sequence). This chain uses TRBV7-7 with TRBJ2-7, with 8 bases that match TRBD1. This clonotype was sampled from a man aged 50 to 60 with active COVID-19. Sequenced material: peripheral blood. CDR3 amino acids: CASSLAWTGMNEQYF. The CDR3 nucleotides are TGTGCTAGCAGCTTAGCTTGGACAGGGATGAACGAGCAGTACTTC.